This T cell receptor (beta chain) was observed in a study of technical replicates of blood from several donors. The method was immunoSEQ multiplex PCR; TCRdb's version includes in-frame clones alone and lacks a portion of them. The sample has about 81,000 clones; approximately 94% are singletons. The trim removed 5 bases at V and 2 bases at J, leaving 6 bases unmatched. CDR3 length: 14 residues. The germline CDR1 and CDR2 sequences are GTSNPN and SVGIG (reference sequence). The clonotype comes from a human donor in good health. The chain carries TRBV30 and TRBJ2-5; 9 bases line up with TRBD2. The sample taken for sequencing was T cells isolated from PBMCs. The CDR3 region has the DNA TGTGCCTGGGTAGCGGGAGCTGGTCAAGAGACCCAGTACTTC. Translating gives CAWVAGAGQETQYF.